This is a list of T cell receptor beta chains from one sample in a study of T cell repertoires and Cas9 in healthy adults. Assay: immunoSEQ multiplex PCR; the TCRdb copy retains only in-frame clones and omits some. The sample records about 22,000 clones, about 90% being singletons. What was sequenced was CD4+ effector T cells (CD127+, CD25-, CD137-, CD154-) from PBMCs; culture status not recorded. The receptors come from a human donor in good health. Both conserved end residues are part of each CDR3. Fields, in order: D gene, J gene, clone size, V gene, CDR3 protein, CDR3 DNA. The D gene is left open where the match is weak. A clone size is listed for some rows: how often the clone was seen (once, few, many), or a class if it is expanded.

>-|TRBJ1-6|once|TRBV28
CASRQPGRTNSPLHF
TGTGCCAGCAGGCAGCCGGGACGGACTAATTCACCCCTCCACTTT
>TRBD1|TRBJ1-2|-|TRBV27
CASSFLGQGGYGYTF
TGTGCCAGCAGTTTCCTGGGACAGGGGGGCTATGGCTACACCTTC
>TRBD2|TRBJ2-7|once|TRBV10-2
CASRALAGDYEQYF
TGCGCCAGCAGAGCACTAGCGGGGGACTACGAGCAGTACTTC
>-|TRBJ1-2|-|TRBV2
CAASEDSSGYTF
TGTGCCGCCTCCGAGGACAGTAGTGGCTACACCTTC
>-|TRBJ1-1|-|TRBV6-1
CASSSAQANTEAFF
TGTGCCAGCAGTTCGGCCCAGGCGAACACTGAAGCTTTCTTT
>TRBD1|TRBJ1-1|-|TRBV6-6
CASSLGTGVTEAFF
TGTGCCAGCAGTTTAGGGACAGGGGTTACTGAAGCTTTCTTT
>TRBD1|TRBJ2-2|-|TRBV2
CASSDRADTGELFF
TGTGCCAGCTCCGACAGGGCGGACACCGGGGAGCTGTTTTTT
>TRBD2|TRBJ2-1|-|TRBV4-3
CASSRSGSSYNEQFF
TGCGCCAGCAGCCGAAGCGGGAGCTCCTACAATGAGCAGTTCTTC
>TRBD2|TRBJ2-2|-|TRBV19
CAPPLPRLAFRANTGELFF
TGTGCCCCCCCCTTGCCGAGACTAGCGTTCCGAGCGAACACCGGGGAGCTGTTTTTT
>-|TRBJ1-6|-|TRBV4-1
CASSQGALTYNSPLHF
TGCGCCAGCAGCCAAGGGGCCCTCACCTATAATTCACCCCTCCACTTT
>-|TRBJ2-7|-|TRBV5-4
CASSLTGSYEQYF
TGTGCCAGCAGCTTGACAGGGTCGTACGAGCAGTACTTC
>-|TRBJ1-5|-|TRBV29-1
CSVAEDGGNQPQHF
TGCAGCGTTGCCGAGGACGGTGGCAATCAGCCCCAGCATTTT
>TRBD1|TRBJ1-2|-|TRBV5-8
CASSRDRGWESYGYTF
TGTGCCAGCAGCCGGGACAGGGGATGGGAAAGCTATGGCTACACCTTC